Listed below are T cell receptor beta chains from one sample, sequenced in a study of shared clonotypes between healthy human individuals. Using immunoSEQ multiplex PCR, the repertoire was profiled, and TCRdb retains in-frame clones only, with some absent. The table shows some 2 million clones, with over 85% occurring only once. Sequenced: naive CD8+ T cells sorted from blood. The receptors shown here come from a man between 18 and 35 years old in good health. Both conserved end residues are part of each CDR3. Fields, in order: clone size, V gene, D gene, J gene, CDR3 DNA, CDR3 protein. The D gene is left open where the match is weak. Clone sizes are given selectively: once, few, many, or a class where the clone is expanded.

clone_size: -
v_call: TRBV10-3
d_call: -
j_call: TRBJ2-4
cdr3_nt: TGTGCCATCAGCCGGGACCAAGCCAAAAACATTCAGTACTTC
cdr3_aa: CAISRDQAKNIQYF

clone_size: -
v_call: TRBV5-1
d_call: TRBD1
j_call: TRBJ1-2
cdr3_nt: TGCGCCAGCAGCCGGGGACAGGGAAAGGACTATGGCTACACCTTC
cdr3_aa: CASSRGQGKDYGYTF

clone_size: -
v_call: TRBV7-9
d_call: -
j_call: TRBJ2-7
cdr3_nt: TGTGCCAGCAGCTCCTGGACAGAGAGCTCCTACGAGCAGTACTTC
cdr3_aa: CASSSWTESSYEQYF

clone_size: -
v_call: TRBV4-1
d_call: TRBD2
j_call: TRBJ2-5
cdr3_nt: TGCGCCAGCAGCCGCCGGACTAGCGGGGGGGAGACCCAGTACTTC
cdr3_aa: CASSRRTSGGETQYF

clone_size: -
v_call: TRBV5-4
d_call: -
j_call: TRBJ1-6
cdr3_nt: TGTGCCAGCAGCAGTGGCAGCGGGAATTCACCCCTCCACTTT
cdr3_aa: CASSSGSGNSPLHF

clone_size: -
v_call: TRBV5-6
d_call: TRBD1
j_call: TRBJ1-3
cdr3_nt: TGTGCCAGCAGCGTAGAGTTAGGGGGCTATGGAAACACCATATATTTT
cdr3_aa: CASSVELGGYGNTIYF

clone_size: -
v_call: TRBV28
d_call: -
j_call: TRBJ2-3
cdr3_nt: TGTGCCAGCAGTTTCTTGACGGGGGGCACAGATACGCAGTATTTT
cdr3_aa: CASSFLTGGTDTQYF

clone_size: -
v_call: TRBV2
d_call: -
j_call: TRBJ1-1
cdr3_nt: TGTGCCAGCAGAGACCGGGGCCTATCACCGGAAGCTTTCTTT
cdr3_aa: CASRDRGLSPEAFF

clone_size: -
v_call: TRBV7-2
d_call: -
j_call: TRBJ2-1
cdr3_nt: TGTGCCAGCAGCTTGGCCCTAGGAAATGAGCAGTTCTTC
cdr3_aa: CASSLALGNEQFF

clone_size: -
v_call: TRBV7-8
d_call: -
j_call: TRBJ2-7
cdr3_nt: TGTGCCAGCAGCTTAGGTTCTGTCTCCTACGAGCAGTACTTC
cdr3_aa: CASSLGSVSYEQYF

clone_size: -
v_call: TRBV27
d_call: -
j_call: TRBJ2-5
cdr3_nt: TGTGCCAGCAGTTTATGGGGCACCTCCCTTGAGACCCAGTACTTC
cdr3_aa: CASSLWGTSLETQYF

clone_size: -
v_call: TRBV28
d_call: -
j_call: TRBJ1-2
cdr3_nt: TGTGCCAGCAGTTTATTTGGACAGATAGTTCTAGATAACTATGGCTACACCTTC
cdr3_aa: CASSLFGQIVLDNYGYTF

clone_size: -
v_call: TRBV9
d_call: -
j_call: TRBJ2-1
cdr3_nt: TGTGCCAGCAGCGTAAGCTCTCAGGGTGAGCAGTTCTTC
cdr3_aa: CASSVSSQGEQFF

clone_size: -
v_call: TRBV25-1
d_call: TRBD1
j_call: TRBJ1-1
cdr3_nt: TGTGCCAGCAGTGGCGGGACAGGGGGCACTGAAGCTTTCTTT
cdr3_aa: CASSGGTGGTEAFF

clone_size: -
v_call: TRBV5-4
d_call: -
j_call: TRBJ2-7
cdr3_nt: TGTGCCAGCAGTTCCGGGTCCTACGAGCAGTACTTC
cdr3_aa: CASSSGSYEQYF

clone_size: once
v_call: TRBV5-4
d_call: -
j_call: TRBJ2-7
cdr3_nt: TGTGCCAGCAGCTTGGGGGGCTCCGTCGCCGAGCAGTACTTC
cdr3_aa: CASSLGGSVAEQYF

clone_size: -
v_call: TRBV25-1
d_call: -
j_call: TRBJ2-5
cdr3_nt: TGTGCCAGCAGTGAATTCTGGGACGAGGGGGAAGAGACCCAGTACTTC
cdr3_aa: CASSEFWDEGEETQYF

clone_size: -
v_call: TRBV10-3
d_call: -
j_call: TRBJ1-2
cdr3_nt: TGTGCCATCAGCGCCGCTGGGACACCTTCAGTGGGAGGCTACACCTTC
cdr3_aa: CAISAAGTPSVGGYTF

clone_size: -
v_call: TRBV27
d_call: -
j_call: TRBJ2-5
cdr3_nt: TGTGCCAGCAGTCCGACAGACCAAGAGACCCAGTACTTC
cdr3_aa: CASSPTDQETQYF

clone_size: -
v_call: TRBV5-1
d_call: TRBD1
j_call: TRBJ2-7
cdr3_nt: TGCGCCAGCAGCGGCCGGGACAGGGGCTCCTACGAGCAGTACTTC
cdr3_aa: CASSGRDRGSYEQYF

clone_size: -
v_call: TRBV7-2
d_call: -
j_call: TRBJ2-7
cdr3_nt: TGTGCCAGCAGCTACCAAGAGGGCGCCAGCGAGCAGTACTTC
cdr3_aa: CASSYQEGASEQYF

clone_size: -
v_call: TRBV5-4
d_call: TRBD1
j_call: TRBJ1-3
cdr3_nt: TGTGCCAGCAGCACACAGGGGGAACCTGGAAACACCATATATTTT
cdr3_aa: CASSTQGEPGNTIYF

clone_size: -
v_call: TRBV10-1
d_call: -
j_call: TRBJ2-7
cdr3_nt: TGCGCCAGCAGTGACGCCGGCACCTACGAGCAGTACTTC
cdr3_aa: CASSDAGTYEQYF

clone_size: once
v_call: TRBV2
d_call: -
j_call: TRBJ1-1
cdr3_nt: TGTGCCAGCAGTGAATCTTGGACCGTCACTGAAGCTTTCTTT
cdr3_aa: CASSESWTVTEAFF

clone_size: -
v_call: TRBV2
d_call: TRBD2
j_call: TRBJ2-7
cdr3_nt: TGTGCCAGCAGTGAACCGGGACTAGCGGCCAACTACGAGCAGTACTTC
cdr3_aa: CASSEPGLAANYEQYF

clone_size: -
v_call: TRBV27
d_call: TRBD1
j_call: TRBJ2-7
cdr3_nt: TGTGCCAGCAATCCGACAGGGACCTACGAGCAGTACTTC
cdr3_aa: CASNPTGTYEQYF

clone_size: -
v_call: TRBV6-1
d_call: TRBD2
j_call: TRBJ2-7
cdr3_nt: TGTGCCAGCAGTGAGTTCAGCGGGGGGGTCTACGAGCAGTACTTC
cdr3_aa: CASSEFSGGVYEQYF

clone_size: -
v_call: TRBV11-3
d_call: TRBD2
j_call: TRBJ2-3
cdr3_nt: TGTGCCAGCAGCTCAGACCCTAGCGGGAGTCGACCCGAGGTGGATACGCAGTATTTT
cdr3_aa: CASSSDPSGSRPEVDTQYF

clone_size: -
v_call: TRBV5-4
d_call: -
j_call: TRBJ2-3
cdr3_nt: TGTGCCAGCAGCGTATCCTTAGCTGTAAGGGGAGATACGCAGTATTTT
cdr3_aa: CASSVSLAVRGDTQYF

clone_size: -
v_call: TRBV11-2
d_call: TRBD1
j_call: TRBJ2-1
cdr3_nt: TGTGCCAGCAGCCTTACAGGGGGCCATGGCGAGCAGTTCTTC
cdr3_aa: CASSLTGGHGEQFF

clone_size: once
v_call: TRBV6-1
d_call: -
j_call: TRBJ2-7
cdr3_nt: TGTGCCAGCAGTGATTCGACCTACGAGCAGTACTTC
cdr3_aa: CASSDSTYEQYF